Given below is one T cell receptor beta chain in context. This sample stems from a study of blood T cell repertoires in COVID-19. About the study: Sources were T cells, B-cell-depleted T cells, or PBMCs; the material itself was cDNA or gDNA.

Seattle patients were enrolled while actively infected and followed longitudinally. This CDR3 region has 15 residues. CDR1 and CDR2 from the germline V gene are SGHNT and YYREEE (reference sequence). The V gene end was trimmed by 4 bases and the J gene end by 8 bases; junction bases not matched to a gene: 9. Original methodology: Amplification of reference gene primers provided the estimated nucleated cell counts. Method: immunoSEQ multiplex PCR; TCRdb's copy keeps in-frame clones and lacks some. V and J calls and clone size come straight from that table; D and trimming were deduced from the DNA. The profile shows about 160,000 clones, around nine tenths of them singletons.

The TCR originated in a woman in her 70s with COVID-19, enrolled during active disease. Material for sequencing was peripheral blood. The J gene is TRBJ1-4, the V gene TRBV5-4; the match to TRBD1 covers 9 bases. The CDR3 region is CASSGGQGLKEKLFF. The CDR3 DNA sequence: TGTGCCAGCAGCGGAGGACAGGGGCTGAAGGAAAAACTGTTTTTT.